The clone carrying this TCR beta chain was seen repeatedly, ten times or more. Its antigen is undetermined. TCRdb used MiXCR to reprocess the 5' RACE reads, holding one entry per CDR3 protein. This sample has tens of thousands of distinct CDR3 sequences, with 9.5% to 15% found just once. The sample originates from a study of neurological immune-mediated disorders. General observations from the study: The absence of any CDR3 amino acid sequence shared by expanded clones across subjects suggests that repertoires were private in all groups.

The CDR3 sequence is 13 residues long. The germline CDR1 and CDR2 sequences are SGHKS and YYEKEE (reference sequence). The trim removed 1 base at V and 7 bases at J, leaving 3 bases unmatched. The clonotype originates from a man between 60 and 75 years old in good health. The sequencing input was PBMCs. V is TRBV5-5 and J is TRBJ2-3; 7 bases are shared with TRBD1. CDR3: CASSLPQGNTQYF. The CDR3 DNA reads TGTGCCAGCAGCTTGCCACAGGGGAATACGCAGTATTTT.